The clone carrying this T cell receptor (beta chain) has just a few counts. The antigen remains undetermined. This entry comes from a study of T cells after yellow fever vaccination. The CDR3 is 15 amino acids. Between the trimmed V and J ends, which lost 4 bases and 3 bases, there was a span of 17 bases. Germline CDR1 SGHRS, CDR2 YFSETQ. Study-level results: Faster peaking, at day 5 versus 15, marked a secondary response that was weaker.

UMIs were added to TCR cDNA along with a universal primer site when it was made by 5'RACE template switching. TCRdb used MiXCR to reprocess the 5' RACE reads, holding one entry per CDR3 protein. The sample lists roughly 300,000 distinct CDR3 sequences, approximately 8% occurring once. The starting material was PBMCs, obtained about 41 days after the first yellow fever vaccination. The rearrangement links TRBV5-1 to TRBJ2-7, with D perhaps TRBD1 or TRBD2 (5 bases each). The receptor comes from a man younger than 35 who received the YFV17D yellow fever vaccine. The chain's CDR3 is CASSPGGHSLYEQYF. In DNA form, the CDR3 reads TGCGCCAGCAGCCCCGGAGGACACTCCCTCTACGAGCAGTACTTC.